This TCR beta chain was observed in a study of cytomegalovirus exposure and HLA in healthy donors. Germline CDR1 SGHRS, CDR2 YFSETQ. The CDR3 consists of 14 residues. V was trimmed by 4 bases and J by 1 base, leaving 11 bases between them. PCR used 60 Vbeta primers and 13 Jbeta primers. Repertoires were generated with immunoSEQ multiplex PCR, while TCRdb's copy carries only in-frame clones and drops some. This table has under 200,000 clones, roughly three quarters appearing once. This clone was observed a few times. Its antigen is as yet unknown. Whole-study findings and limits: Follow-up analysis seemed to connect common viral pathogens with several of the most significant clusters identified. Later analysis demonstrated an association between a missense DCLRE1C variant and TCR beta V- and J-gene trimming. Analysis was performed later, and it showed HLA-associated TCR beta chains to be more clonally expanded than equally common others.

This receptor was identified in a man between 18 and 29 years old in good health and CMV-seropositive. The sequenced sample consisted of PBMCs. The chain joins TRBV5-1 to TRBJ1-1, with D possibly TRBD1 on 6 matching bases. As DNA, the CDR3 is TGCGCCAGCAGCGGGGAGACAGGGAACACTGAAGCTTTCTTT. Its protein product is CASSGETGNTEAFF.